This T cell receptor beta chain originates from a study of blood T cell repertoires in COVID-19. Study in general: The study drew acute and convalescent COVID-19 samples from the United States, Italy and Spain. In each case, the material was cDNA or gDNA derived from T cells, B-cell-depleted T cells, or PBMCs.

As originally analysed: The authors estimated nucleated cell counts from reference gene primer amplification. Libraries were prepared by immunoSEQ multiplex PCR; TCRdb keeps only in-frame clonotypes and omits some of them. V and J calls plus clone size are reproduced from that table; the DNA served to infer D and trimming. The top ten clones hold approximately 5.9% of a sample with over 200,000 clones, about nine tenths of them seen once. The length of the CDR3 is 15 residues. Germline assignment: CDR1 MDHEN and CDR2 SYDVKM. J was trimmed by 1 base and V by 6 bases; bases with no gene match: 9. This TCR was sampled from an elderly man with acute or convalescent COVID-19. Specimen: peripheral blood. V usage is TRBV28 and J usage is TRBJ2-7, with 7 bases lining up with TRBD1. The CDR3 sequence is CASRDTGVGSYEQYF. The CDR3 DNA follows: TGTGCCAGCAGAGATACAGGGGTGGGGTCCTACGAGCAGTACTTC.